Shown below are 27 T cell receptor beta chains from a single sample sequenced in a study of cytomegalovirus exposure and HLA in healthy donors. Both 60 Vbeta primers and 13 Jbeta primers went into the PCR. Here immunoSEQ multiplex PCR was the method, and the copy in TCRdb shows in-frame clones only, minus some. The repertoire has over 120,000 clones, less than 85% of them found once; the top ten carry approximately 2.3%. What was sequenced was PBMCs. The receptor source for this set is a woman aged 55-75 years in good health and CMV-seropositive.

The chain joins TRBV14 to TRBJ2-5; 9 bases are a match to TRBD2. Germline assignment: CDR1 SGHDN and CDR2 FVKESK. There are 15 residues in the CDR3. V shed 5 bases, J shed 5 bases, and the junction held 9 bases outside the gene matches. This chain's CDR3 is CASSVTAGGGETQYF. The CDR3 bases are TGTGCCAGCAGCGTCACTGCGGGAGGGGGGGAGACCCAGTACTTC. The variable domain in full, with the rest retrieved from reference TRBV14 and TRBJ2-5, is EAGVTQFPSHSVIEKGQTVTLRCDPISGHDNLYWYRRVMGKEIKFLLHFVKESKQDESGMPNNRFLAERTGGTYSTLKVQPAELEDSGVYFCASSVTAGGGETQYFGPGTRLLVL.

With regard to this clone: Its ends do not fully match the called genes, so a read error is possible. The chain couples TRBV19 to TRBJ1-1; TRBD1 matches at 7 bases. There are 14 residues in the CDR3. CDR1 is LNHDA and CDR2 is SQIVND in the germline V gene (reference sequence). CDR3 in amino acids: CASSPSTGNAEAFF. The CDR3 DNA reads TGTGCCAGTAGTCCCTCGACAGGGAACGCTGAAGCTTTCTTT.

This clone was found many times. The rearrangement links TRBV7-2 to TRBJ2-3; 7 bases are a match to TRBD2. The CDR3 consists of 15 residues. Trimming cost V 5 bases and J 3 bases; bases outside gene matches: 8. Germline CDR1 is SGHTA and CDR2 is FQGNSA. For the CDR3, the DNA is TGTGCCAGCAGCCTCTGGGGCGGGGGTACAGATACGCAGTATTTT. Residues: CASSLWGGGTDTQYF.

This chain uses TRBV19 with TRBJ1-1; D might be TRBD1 (5 bases). Germline CDR1 LNHDA, CDR2 SQIVND (reference sequence). The length of the CDR3 is 16 residues. Between the trimmed V and J ends, which lost 3 bases and 5 bases, there was a span of 19 bases. The CDR3 nucleotides are TGTGCCAGTAGTATCGCATTCCGGGGGTCGGGGACTGAAGCTTTCTTT. Encoded protein: CASSIAFRGSGTEAFF. The full variable domain, rest sourced from reference TRBV19 and TRBJ1-1, is DGGITQSPKYLFRKEGQNVTLSCEQNLNHDAMYWYRQDPGQGLRLIYYSQIVNDFQKGDIAEGYSVSREKKESFPLTVTSAQKNPTAFYLCASSIAFRGSGTEAFFGQGTRLTVV.

This rearrangement joins TRBV7-8 to TRBJ1-1, with D uncertain. Trimming removed 2 bases from V and 2 bases from J, with 9 bases in between. The CDR3 contains 14 residues. Germline assignment: CDR1 SGHVS and CDR2 FQNEAQ. The CDR3 DNA reads TGTGCCAGCAGCTTAACTTCGGGAAACACTGAAGCTTTCTTT. Amino acids: CASSLTSGNTEAFF.

This clone has only a few counts. The rearrangement links TRBV29-1 to TRBJ2-7; 7 nucleotides match TRBD2. Germline-derived CDR1 and CDR2 are SQVTM and ANQGSEA. This CDR3 spans 11 amino acids. V trimming: 6 bases; J trimming: 6 bases; junction bases outside the gene matches: 5. The CDR3 sequence is CSVALAAEQYF. The DNA of the CDR3 is TGCAGCGTCGCTCTAGCGGCCGAGCAGTACTTC.

The chain joins TRBV27 to TRBJ1-5, with TRBD1 matching 9 bases. The V gene's germline CDR1 is MNHEY and CDR2 SMNVEV (reference sequence). V dropped 5 bases and J dropped 8; count of bases not matched to a gene: 7. This CDR3 has 14 amino acids. DNA of the CDR3: TGTGCCAGCAGTCCCGGACAGGGGATAGAGCCCCAGCATTTT. It translates to CASSPGQGIEPQHF.

The chain carries TRBV6-1 and TRBJ1-2; tentatively, D is TRBD1 (5 bases). V was clipped by 6 bases and J by 5 bases, with 13 bases between them. The CDR3 totals 13 residues. CDR1 is MNHNS and CDR2 is SASEGT in the germline V gene. DNA for the CDR3: TGTGCCAGCAGGATGGGGGGAGGGTATGGCTACACCTTC. This translates into CASRMGGGYGYTF.

The chain uses TRBV30 and TRBJ1-3; no reliable D call. The V gene's germline CDR1 is GTSNPN and CDR2 SVGIG (reference sequence). V lost 1 base and J 1 base, leaving 5 bases between the germline ends. The length of the CDR3 is 13 residues. CDR3 amino acids: CAWSGGSGNTIYF. The CDR3 region has the DNA TGTGCCTGGAGTGGCGGATCTGGAAACACCATATATTTT.

The chain recombines TRBV6-6 with TRBJ2-7; D gene uncertain. The germline V gene encodes CDR1 MNHNY and CDR2 SVGAGI (reference sequence). The V and J ends lost 2 bases and 4 bases respectively, with 18 bases between them. The CDR3 totals 16 residues. CDR3 in DNA: TGTGCCAGCAGTTACCCCCTCCGCCAGAGCGAATACGAGCAGTACTTC. It codes for CASSYPLRQSEYEQYF.

The V call is TRBV28, the J call TRBJ1-5, with TRBD1 identical over 8 bases. The germline gives CDR1 MDHEN, CDR2 SYDVKM. The CDR3 totals 15 residues. V gave up 5 bases and J gave up 5 bases; unmatched junction bases: 8. CDR3 region: CASSPPDRADQPQHF. The CDR3 coding sequence is TGTGCCAGCAGTCCTCCGGACAGGGCGGATCAGCCCCAGCATTTT.

This clone was seen once. This chain joins TRBV29-1 and TRBJ2-7; TRBD1 is a possible D gene (6 bases). CDR1 is SQVTM and CDR2 is ANQGSEA in the germline V gene. The CDR3 consists of 12 residues. The V end lost 7 bases, the J end lost 2 bases, and 12 bases lay between the germline ends. CDR3 sequence: CSGGQNTYEQYF. DNA of the CDR3: TGCAGCGGCGGACAGAATACCTACGAGCAGTACTTC.

V is TRBV5-1 and J is TRBJ2-1; 12 positions match TRBD2. Trimming removed 3 bases from V and 10 bases from J; junction bases left unmatched: 11. CDR3 size: 16 residues. Germline lookup yields CDR1 SGHRS and CDR2 YFSETQ. The CDR3 sequence is CASSSDLAGGPTEQFF. CDR3 sequence (DNA): TGCGCCAGCAGCTCGGACCTAGCGGGAGGGCCGACGGAGCAGTTCTTC.

This clone is a singleton in its sample. The chain uses TRBV5-1 and TRBJ1-1, with TRBD1 matching 9 bases. CDR3 length: 13 residues. Germline V gene data show CDR1 as SGHRS and CDR2 as YFSETQ. The V gene end was trimmed by 7 bases and the J gene end by 4 bases; junction bases not matched to a gene: 5. The chain's CDR3 is CASGTGSTTEAFF. CDR3 DNA sequence: TGCGCCAGCGGGACAGGGTCGACCACTGAAGCTTTCTTT.

The J gene is TRBJ1-2, the V gene TRBV5-8, with 10 nucleotides matching TRBD1. J was trimmed by 4 bases and V by 2 bases; bases with no gene match: 8. This CDR3 has 16 amino acids. The germline gives CDR1 SGHTS, CDR2 YDEGEE. The CDR3: CASSLRSGQGTYGYTF. The CDR3 coding sequence is TGTGCCAGCAGCTTAAGGTCGGGACAGGGGACCTATGGCTACACCTTC. The whole variable domain, filled in from reference TRBV5-8 and TRBJ1-2, reads EAGVTQSPTHLIKTRGQQATLRCSPISGHTSVYWYQQALGLGLQFLLWYDEGEERNRGNFPPRFSGRQFPNYSSELNVNALELEDSALYLCASSLRSGQGTYGYTFGSGTRLTVV.

This clone has just a few counts. The gene calls are TRBV7-3 and TRBJ2-7; 9 nucleotides agree with TRBD2. The ends lost 5 bases at V and 7 bases at J; junction bases unmatched: 12. Germline V gene sequence: CDR1 SGHTA, CDR2 FQGTGA. The length of the CDR3 is 15 residues. The chain's CDR3 is CASSPLAGLVWEQYF. CDR3 sequence (DNA): TGTGCCAGCAGCCCACTAGCGGGCCTCGTTTGGGAGCAGTACTTC.

The V and J genes are TRBV4-2 and TRBJ2-3; 8 bases are a match to TRBD2. V shed 0 bases, J shed 2 bases, and the junction held 7 bases outside the gene matches. Germline V gives CDR1 LGHNA, CDR2 YNFKEQ. This CDR3 contains 17 residues. The DNA for the CDR3 is TGTGCCAGCAGCCAAGATCCTAGCGGGCGGAACACAGATACGCAGTATTTT. Its protein is CASSQDPSGRNTDTQYF.

The rearrangement links TRBV7-3 to TRBJ1-5, with 7 bases aligning to TRBD1. The CDR3 is 17 residues long. CDR1 is SGHTA, CDR2 FQGTGA, per germline. The junction had 7 bases not matched to a gene; V was cut back by 2 bases and J by 0 bases. As DNA, the CDR3 is TGTGCCAGCAGCTTAGTCGGGACAGTTATTAGCAATCAGCCCCAGCATTTT. Residues: CASSLVGTVISNQPQHF.

The rearrangement joins TRBV27 to TRBJ2-2; TRBD2 matches at 8 bases. Losses at the gene ends were 5 bases for V and 4 bases for J; bases not matched to a gene: 3. This CDR3 has 14 residues. The germline V gene encodes CDR1 MNHEY and CDR2 SMNVEV (reference sequence). The CDR3 nucleotides are TGTGCCAGCAGTGGAAGCGGGGGCACCGGGGAGCTGTTTTTT. Translating it yields CASSGSGGTGELFF.

This chain joins TRBV5-4 and TRBJ1-4, with D possibly TRBD1 on 6 matching bases. This CDR3 is built from 15 residues. Trimming removed 0 bases from V and 5 bases from J, with 11 bases in between. Germline-derived CDR1 and CDR2 are SGHNT and YYREEE (reference sequence). The chain's CDR3 is CASSLVTGRNEKLFF. The CDR3 nucleotides are TGTGCCAGCAGCTTGGTAACAGGGAGAAATGAAAAACTGTTTTTT.

The rearrangement uses TRBV2 and TRBJ1-4, with D possibly matching TRBD1 (6 bases). Trimming shortened V by 5 bases and J by 5 bases, and 9 bases separated the two germline ends. Germline V gene data show CDR1 as SNHLY and CDR2 as FYNNEI. The CDR3 covers 13 residues. CDR3 in amino acids: CASSQGRNEKLFF. CDR3 bases: TGTGCCAGCAGTCAGGGGAGAAATGAAAAACTGTTTTTT.

This sequence joins TRBV18 and TRBJ1-3; TRBD1 matches 9 bases. The germline CDR1 and CDR2 sequences are KGHSH and LQKENI. V shed 4 bases and J 3 bases; nucleotides not matched to a gene: 10. The CDR3 runs to 17 residues. CDR3 DNA sequence: TGTGCCAGCTCACTAGCAGGGACAGGGAGGATTGGAAACACCATATATTTT. Protein: CASSLAGTGRIGNTIYF.

This clone turned up a few times. This chain joins TRBV13 and TRBJ1-1, with TRBD1 matching 8 bases. The length of the CDR3 is 14 residues. The germline gives CDR1 PRHDT, CDR2 FYEKMQ (reference sequence). V dropped 5 bases and J dropped 5; count of bases not matched to a gene: 7. The CDR3 DNA reads as TGTGCCAGCAGCCCTGACAGGGGAATGACTGAAGCTTTCTTT. Its translation is CASSPDRGMTEAFF. Filled out from reference TRBV13 and TRBJ1-1, the complete variable domain reads AAGVIQSPRHLIKEKRETATLKCYPIPRHDTVYWYQQGPGQDPQFLISFYEKMQSDKGSIPDRFSAQQFSDYHSELNMSSLELGDSALYFCASSPDRGMTEAFFGQGTRLTVV.

This rearrangement joins TRBV5-1 to TRBJ2-5, with 11 bases lining up with TRBD2. CDR1 and CDR2 (germline): SGHRS, YFSETQ. This CDR3 contains 16 residues. J was trimmed by 4 bases and V by 4 bases; bases with no gene match: 9. The CDR3 spells CASSPGTSGWAETQYF. The CDR3 bases are TGCGCCAGCAGCCCCGGGACTAGCGGTTGGGCAGAGACCCAGTACTTC.

V gene TRBV7-2 combines with J gene TRBJ1-2, with D possibly being TRBD1 (5 bases). Trimming left V 5 bases short and J 5 bases short, with 9 bases between. The CDR3 spans 12 residues. Germline CDR1 is SGHTA and CDR2 is FQGNSA. The CDR3 here is CASSPREYGYTF. The CDR3 DNA is TGTGCCAGCAGCCCCAGGGAATATGGCTACACCTTC.

V usage is TRBV9 and J usage is TRBJ2-1, with D tentatively TRBD2 (6 bases). Trimming cost V 1 base and J 6 bases, with 14 bases left between them. The CDR3 spans 15 residues. Germline loops: CDR1 SGDLS, CDR2 YYNGEE. DNA of the CDR3: TGTGCCAGCAGCGTATGGGCCTCCGGGGGCAATGAGCAGTTCTTC. Residues: CASSVWASGGNEQFF.

In this sample, this clone turned up a few times. The chain couples TRBV7-2 to TRBJ1-2; no clear D. V was trimmed by 5 bases and J by 3 bases, leaving 13 bases between them. There are 14 residues in the CDR3. Germline V gene lookup returns CDR1 SGHTA and CDR2 FQGNSA. CDR3 nucleotide sequence: TGTGCCAGCAGCACCGACGGGGTGGACTATGGCTACACCTTC. This gives the protein CASSTDGVDYGYTF.